A single sample gave rise to the 24 T cell receptor beta chains below, sequenced in a study of blood T cell repertoires in COVID-19. Generated by immunoSEQ multiplex PCR, the TCRdb table keeps only in-frame clones and is missing some. Among 150,000 to 180,000 clones, about 85% were seen once, and the ten largest hold around 0.63%. What was sequenced was peripheral blood. The receptors originated from a man in his fifties or sixties with COVID-19, enrolled during active disease.

This chain connects TRBV7-9 to TRBJ1-5; D not resolved. Per the germline V gene, CDR1 is SEHNR and CDR2 is FQNEAQ (reference sequence). This CDR3 spans 12 amino acids. The V gene lost 5 bases and the J gene lost 5 bases, with 7 bases spanning the gap. CDR3 residues: CASSLPDQPQHF. CDR3 sequence (DNA): TGTGCCAGCAGCCTGCCGGATCAGCCCCAGCATTTT.

This clone was observed once. The rearrangement links TRBV19 to TRBJ1-1; D call uncertain. Trimming took 4 bases from V and 3 from J, leaving 6 bases between them. The length of the CDR3 is 12 residues. Germline assignment: CDR1 LNHDA and CDR2 SQIVND (reference sequence). CDR3 nucleotides: TGTGCCAGTAGTAGGGCTGACACTGAAGCTTTCTTT. This codes for CASSRADTEAFF. Variable domain in full (rest from reference TRBV19 and TRBJ1-1): DGGITQSPKYLFRKEGQNVTLSCEQNLNHDAMYWYRQDPGQGLRLIYYSQIVNDFQKGDIAEGYSVSREKKESFPLTVTSAQKNPTAFYLCASSRADTEAFFGQGTRLTVV.

This chain links TRBV27 with TRBJ1-5; tentatively, D is TRBD1 (6 bases). CDR1 and CDR2 (germline): MNHEY, SMNVEV (reference sequence). Trimming removed 6 bases from V and 4 bases from J, with 16 bases in between. The CDR3 consists of 15 residues. This CDR3 reads CASRTTLQGNQPQHF. CDR3 in DNA: TGTGCCAGCAGAACGACCCTCCAGGGGAATCAGCCCCAGCATTTT.

The rearrangement uses TRBV18 and TRBJ2-3; D is perhaps TRBD1 (6 bases). Germline CDR1 reads KGHSH; CDR2 reads LQKENI. The CDR3 has 17 amino acids. Trimming took 1 base from V and 0 from J, leaving 14 bases between them. DNA of the CDR3: TGTGCCAGCTCACCACTTGCAGGCAGGGGCAGCACAGATACGCAGTATTTT. As protein: CASSPLAGRGSTDTQYF.

This chain uses TRBV6-6 with TRBJ2-1; TRBD2 matches at 13 bases. J was trimmed by 6 bases and V by 5 bases; bases with no gene match: 4. Germline values: CDR1 MNHNY, CDR2 SVGAGI (reference sequence). CDR3 length: 15 residues. CDR3 loop: CASSTSGGAVNEQFF. The CDR3 DNA follows: TGTGCCAGCAGTACTAGCGGGGGGGCCGTCAATGAGCAGTTCTTC.

The chain carries TRBV7-9 and TRBJ1-1; 9 positions agree with TRBD1. The V segment lost 5 bases and the J segment 3 bases; nucleotides outside the gene matches: 7. Germline-derived CDR1 and CDR2 are SEHNR and FQNEAQ (reference sequence). The CDR3 has 15 amino acids. The CDR3 DNA follows: TGTGCCAGCAGCGTGAGGACAGGGGCCTACACTGAAGCTTTCTTT. Translated, it gives CASSVRTGAYTEAFF.

The chain joins TRBV7-9 to TRBJ2-5, with TRBD2 identical over 8 bases. Trimming removed 6 bases from V and 1 base from J; junction bases left unmatched: 7. Germline loops: CDR1 SEHNR, CDR2 FQNEAQ (reference sequence). The CDR3 covers 15 residues. The CDR3, as DNA: TGTGCCAGCAGAAGGAGCGGGGGATCCCAAGAGACCCAGTACTTC. Its protein product is CASRRSGGSQETQYF.

V and J are TRBV6-2 or TRBV6-3 and TRBJ1-6; D not resolved. Per germline, CDR1 MNHEY and CDR2 SVGEGT. The CDR3 has 13 amino acids. The ends were cut back, 0 bases at V and 9 bases at J, with 6 bases in the middle. The CDR3: CASSYSTVSPLHF. CDR3 nucleotide sequence: TGTGCCAGCAGTTACTCTACGGTTTCACCCCTCCACTTT.

This chain links TRBV11-3 with TRBJ2-5; D is uncertain. CDR3 length equals 12 residues. Germline-derived CDR1 and CDR2 are SGHNT and YENEEA. Trimming took off 3 bases at V and 5 bases at J, with 7 bases between the two ends. The CDR3 region has the DNA TGTGCCAGCAGCTTCGCTAGTGAGACCCAGTACTTC. Its protein is CASSFASETQYF.

V usage is TRBV7-2 and J usage is TRBJ1-1; TRBD1 is a possible D gene (6 bases). The ends were cut back, 2 bases at V and 0 bases at J, with 19 bases in the middle. The V gene's germline CDR1 is SGHTA and CDR2 FQGNSA. There are 18 residues in the CDR3. CDR3 DNA sequence: TGTGCCAGCAGCTTACGGTTCCGGGGGGCTAGGGTGAACACTGAAGCTTTCTTT. Protein product: CASSLRFRGARVNTEAFF.

J is TRBJ2-1 and V is TRBV4-3; 8 nucleotides align to TRBD1. Per germline, CDR1 LGHNA and CDR2 YSLEER. V shed 0 bases, J shed 2 bases, and the junction held 12 bases outside the gene matches. There are 19 residues in the CDR3. The CDR3 loop reads CASSQDLIRQGSAYNEQFF. Here the CDR3 DNA reads TGCGCCAGCAGCCAAGATCTGATTCGACAGGGGAGCGCCTACAATGAGCAGTTCTTC.

The chain recombines TRBV4-3 with TRBJ2-1; D ambiguous. The CDR3 length is 13 residues. Per the germline V gene, CDR1 is LGHNA and CDR2 is YSLEER. With 0 bases removed from V and 5 bases from J, the gap between germline ends came to 5 bases. CDR3 DNA sequence: TGCGCCAGCAGCCAAGAGGCTGACAATGAGCAGTTCTTC. This gives the protein CASSQEADNEQFF.

The rearrangement uses TRBV11-3 and TRBJ1-2; 8 positions agree with TRBD1. Per germline, CDR1 SGHNT and CDR2 YENEEA. The CDR3 extends over 15 amino acids. The trim removed 2 bases at V and 4 bases at J, leaving 6 bases unmatched. The CDR3 sequence is CASSLSGQGGYGYTF. CDR3 nucleotides: TGTGCCAGCAGCTTAAGTGGACAGGGAGGCTATGGCTACACCTTC.

J is TRBJ2-1 and V is TRBV5-1, with 9 bases identical to TRBD2. Germline CDR1 is SGHRS and CDR2 is YFSETQ. This CDR3 is built from 14 residues. V shed 0 bases and J 9 bases; nucleotides not matched to a gene: 4. The CDR3, as DNA: TGCGCCAGCAGCTTGGCCCGGACTAGCGCTGAGCAGTTCTTC. Translating it yields CASSLARTSAEQFF.

The rearrangement links TRBV19 to TRBJ1-1, with a possible D match to TRBD1 (5 bases). Germline V CDR1 and CDR2: LNHDA, SQIVND (reference sequence). The CDR3 covers 15 residues. The V gene lost 7 bases and the J gene lost 4 bases, with 19 bases spanning the gap. For the CDR3, the DNA is TGTGCCAGTATCATCGGTAGGGGAATCGGCACTGAAGCTTTCTTT. It is translated as CASIIGRGIGTEAFF. The full variable domain, completed using reference TRBV19 and TRBJ1-1, is DGGITQSPKYLFRKEGQNVTLSCEQNLNHDAMYWYRQDPGQGLRLIYYSQIVNDFQKGDIAEGYSVSREKKESFPLTVTSAQKNPTAFYLCASIIGRGIGTEAFFGQGTRLTVV.

This chain uses TRBV21-1 with TRBJ2-1; TRBD1, as called in the table, went unchecked against the DNA. TRBV21-1 has pseudogene status. CDR3 size: 16 residues. The CDR3 DNA sequence: TGTGCCAGCCCCGCAATGACAGGGGAAGGGTACAATGAGCAGTTCTTC. Translated, it gives CASPAMTGEGYNEQFF.

The chain combines TRBV27 with TRBJ1-1, with a weak D call TRBD1 (5 bases). The CDR3 consists of 15 residues. Trimming took 2 bases from V and 4 from J, leaving 14 bases between them. Per the germline V gene, CDR1 is MNHEY and CDR2 is SMNVEV (reference sequence). The CDR3 reads CASSLSGGVGTEAFF. CDR3 nucleotides: TGTGCCAGCAGTTTAAGCGGGGGTGTCGGCACTGAAGCTTTCTTT.

This chain joins TRBV19 and TRBJ1-4; D gene ambiguous. Per germline, CDR1 LNHDA and CDR2 SQIVND (reference sequence). V lost 1 base and J lost 4, with 4 bases in between. The CDR3 contains 13 residues. This CDR3 is CASSIGLNEKLFF. For the CDR3, the DNA is TGTGCCAGTAGTATAGGTCTTAATGAAAAACTGTTTTTT.

V gene TRBV5-1 combines with J gene TRBJ1-1; TRBD1 matches at 10 bases. Unmatched junction bases numbered 2, after V lost 3 bases and J lost 3 bases. CDR3 size: 14 residues. Per germline, CDR1 SGHRS and CDR2 YFSETQ. The CDR3 coding sequence is TGCGCCAGCAGCTCGGGACAGGGGCACACTGAAGCTTTCTTT. Translated: CASSSGQGHTEAFF.

The V and J genes are TRBV19 and TRBJ1-2; maybe TRBD1 (6 bases). Germline CDR1 is LNHDA and CDR2 is SQIVND (reference sequence). The CDR3 extends over 15 amino acids. The V and J ends lost 5 bases and 8 bases respectively, with 21 bases between them. The CDR3: CASSGPGHRSRGYTF. Written as DNA, the CDR3 is TGTGCCAGTAGTGGACCGGGACACCGCTCTAGAGGCTACACCTTC.

The chain is built from TRBV21-1 and TRBJ2-4; no check of the table's D call, TRBD1, against the DNA was made. TRBV21-1 is a known pseudogene. CDR3 size: 16 residues. The CDR3, as DNA: TGTGCCAGCAGCAGCCGCCCACAGGGGGCCAAAAACATTCAGTACTTC. This codes for CASSSRPQGAKNIQYF.

A few counts support this clone. The chain links TRBV7-9 to TRBJ2-1, with 7 nucleotides matching TRBD2. The CDR3 is 18 amino acids. V dropped 4 bases and J dropped 0; count of bases not matched to a gene: 12. Germline assignment: CDR1 SEHNR and CDR2 FQNEAQ (reference sequence). This CDR3 is CASSSRRLGGSSYNEQFF. The CDR3 coding sequence is TGTGCCAGCAGCTCCAGAAGATTGGGAGGGAGCTCCTACAATGAGCAGTTCTTC.

For the CDR3, the DNA is TGTGCCAGCAGTTTTTTGGCTAGCGGGCTAGGTGAGCAGTTCTTC. It yields the protein CASSFLASGLGEQFF. The V call is TRBV27, the J call TRBJ2-1; 8 bases are a match to TRBD2. This CDR3 contains 15 residues. Germline CDR1 and CDR2: MNHEY and SMNVEV (reference sequence). V lost 3 bases and J lost 9; bases outside the gene matches: 10.

The rearrangement links TRBV5-1 to TRBJ2-5; D remains ambiguous. The CDR3 is 15 residues long. The V end was cut by 5 bases, the J end by 5 bases, with 19 bases between. From germline, CDR1 is SGHRS and CDR2 YFSETQ. The CDR3 DNA is TGCGCCAGCAGAATTCAGGAATTCGGCAGGGAGACCCAGTACTTC. This gives the protein CASRIQEFGRETQYF.